Presented here are 25 T cell receptor beta chains from one specimen sequenced in a study of blood T cells in healthy people across ages. The second PCR ran roughly 6 to 11 cycles with a sample-barcoded 5' primer and J-beta primers. TCRdb reanalysed the 5' RACE reads using MiXCR and keeps one entry per CDR3 protein. The profile shows roughly 680,000 distinct CDR3 sequences, around 49% of them singletons. Sequences were obtained from blood. The receptor source for this set is a woman between 55 and 75 years old in good health.

The genes are TRBV18 and TRBJ1-5; D ambiguous. Germline lookup yields CDR1 KGHSH and CDR2 LQKENI. CDR3 length equals 13 residues. Trimming pared 0 bases from V and 6 bases from J, leaving 6 bases between. Written as DNA, the CDR3 is TGTGCCAGCTCACCACCCCACTCTCAGCCCCAGCATTTT. The encoded protein is CASSPPHSQPQHF. Using reference TRBV18 and TRBJ1-5 for the parts outside the CDR3, the full variable domain is NAGVMQNPRHLVRRRGQEARLRCSPMKGHSHVYWYRQLPEEGLKFMVYLQKENIIDESGMPKERFSAEFPKEGPSILRIQQVVRGDSAAYFCASSPPHSQPQHFGDGTRLSIL.

The chain combines TRBV7-2 with TRBJ2-3; tentatively, D is TRBD2 (5 bases). Germline CDR1 is SGHTA and CDR2 is FQGNSA. The CDR3 is 14 amino acids. The V end was cut by 5 bases, the J end by 3 bases, with 12 bases between. DNA for the CDR3: TGTGCCAGCAGCACTCGGGGAGAGACAGATACGCAGTATTTT. Residues: CASSTRGETDTQYF.

The gene calls are TRBV7-9 and TRBJ1-1, with unresolved D. Trimming took 7 bases from V and 8 from J, leaving 17 bases between them. The CDR3 length is 13 residues. Germline CDR1 reads SEHNR; CDR2 reads FQNEAQ (reference sequence). DNA for the CDR3: TGTGCCAGCATTCGGACTTCTCGCACGGAAGCTTTCTTT. Translation gives CASIRTSRTEAFF.

This clonotype was seen just once. The V call is TRBV10-3, the J call TRBJ2-4, with 14 nucleotides matching TRBD2. The DNA matches TRBJ2-7 better at its end, which makes the J call doubtful. Germline CDR1 and CDR2: ENHRY and SYGVKD. The CDR3 spans 17 residues. The CDR3 nucleotides read TGTGCCATCAGGAATTCGGGGACTAGCGGGAGAGGGTACGAGCAGTACTTC. Its protein product is CAIRNSGTSGRGYEQYF.

The chain has TRBV27 and TRBJ2-3; D gene ambiguous. Per the germline V gene, CDR1 is MNHEY and CDR2 is SMNVEV (reference sequence). The CDR3 spans 16 residues. Trimming cost V 0 bases and J 3 bases, with 13 bases left between them. The CDR3 coding sequence is TGTGCCAGCAGTTTATCCAAGGAGCATGGAACAGATACGCAGTATTTT. Its translation is CASSLSKEHGTDTQYF.

This clonotype was counted between two and nine times. V and J are TRBV4-2 and TRBJ2-7; the D gene could be TRBD1 or TRBD2 (6 bases each). The CDR3 length is 15 residues. Germline-derived CDR1 and CDR2 are LGHNA and YNFKEQ. Trimming shortened V by 0 bases and J by 2 bases, and 11 bases separated the two germline ends. CDR3 loop: CASSQDRGAPYEQYF. The DNA of the CDR3 is TGTGCCAGCAGCCAAGATAGGGGGGCACCCTACGAGCAGTACTTC.

The chain carries TRBV9 and TRBJ2-1; 9 nucleotides match TRBD1. The J call is uncertain, as TRBJ2-7 better fits the DNA end. CDR3 size: 15 residues. Germline assignment: CDR1 SGDLS and CDR2 YYNGEE. CDR3: CASSGGTGTYNEQYF. The CDR3 coding sequence is TGTGCCAGCAGCGGGGGGACAGGGACCTACAATGAGCAGTACTTC.

The V call is TRBV20-1, the J call TRBJ1-3, with TRBD1 as a possible D gene (6 bases). The CDR3 sequence is 16 residues long. Germline assignment: CDR1 DFQATT and CDR2 SNEGSKA (reference sequence). Trimming cost V 0 bases and J 3 bases, with 15 bases left between them. The chain's CDR3 is CSARDYSRGNGNTIYF. The CDR3, as DNA: TGCAGTGCTAGAGATTATTCCAGGGGTAATGGAAACACCATATATTTT.

Turning to this clonotype: An end of the junction does not agree with germline; a read error may underlie this. The gene calls are TRBV20-1 and TRBJ2-7; D gene uncertain. This CDR3 has 12 residues. Germline loops: CDR1 DFQATT, CDR2 SNEGSKA (reference sequence). The CDR3 bases are TGCAGTGCTAGAGGGGGTTCCTGCGAGCAGTACTTC. As protein: CSARGGSCEQYF.

This clonotype was found a few times. The chain carries TRBV9 and TRBJ1-2, with D maybe TRBD1 (6 bases). Trimming took off 3 bases at V and 4 bases at J, with 16 bases between the two ends. Germline values: CDR1 SGDLS, CDR2 YYNGEE. The CDR3 consists of 15 residues. CDR3 coding DNA: TGTGCCAGCAGCGCCTGGGGGGGGCAAGGCTATGGCTACACCTTC. Translation: CASSAWGGQGYGYTF.

This clonotype has only a few counts. CDR3 nucleotide sequence: TGCAGCGTTGGGCAGGTCTCCTACAATGAGCAGTTCTTC. It codes for CSVGQVSYNEQFF. The chain recombines TRBV29-1 with TRBJ2-1, with D hard to call. Trimming removed 4 bases from V and 0 bases from J, with 7 bases in between. In germline, CDR1 is SQVTM, CDR2 ANQGSEA. The CDR3 extends over 13 amino acids.

The chain recombines TRBV20-1 with TRBJ2-5, with 9 bases identical to TRBD2. The J call may be incorrect, as the DNA end agrees better with TRBJ2-7. The CDR3 extends over 15 amino acids. Germline V lookup: CDR1 DFQATT, CDR2 SNEGSKA (reference sequence). This CDR3 reads CSASPRLAVSYEQYF. Written as DNA, the CDR3 is TGCAGTGCTAGTCCCCGACTAGCGGTCTCCTACGAGCAGTACTTC.

The rearrangement links TRBV6-5 to TRBJ2-1, with TRBD2 identical over 12 bases. The length of the CDR3 is 14 residues. V lost 5 bases and J lost 8; bases outside the gene matches: 4. Germline V gene data show CDR1 as MNHEY and CDR2 as SVGAGI. The CDR3 here is CASSRLAGVDEQFF. CDR3 sequence (DNA): TGTGCCAGCAGTCGACTAGCGGGAGTAGATGAGCAGTTCTTC.

This chain connects TRBV20-1 to TRBJ2-7, with D maybe TRBD1 (5 bases). The germline gives CDR1 DFQATT, CDR2 SNEGSKA (reference sequence). Trimming pared 6 bases from V and 0 bases from J, leaving 15 bases between. The CDR3 has 14 amino acids. In nucleotides, the CDR3 is TGCAGTGCCCTAAGTTCTGACAGCTCCTACGAGCAGTACTTC. It translates to CSALSSDSSYEQYF.

The chain links TRBV21-1 to TRBJ2-5; TRBD2 is the table's D call, not checked against the DNA. Gene TRBJ2-7 matches the end of the DNA better, so the J call may be wrong. TRBV21-1 is noted as a pseudogene. The CDR3 loop spans 17 amino acids. DNA of the CDR3: TGTGTCAGCAGCAAAGCAGTCCTAGCGGGAGCTATCTACGAGCAGTACTTC. Amino acids: CVSSKAVLAGAIYEQYF.

V gene TRBV28 combines with J gene TRBJ2-6; D gene ambiguous. Trimming took 10 bases from V and 1 from J, leaving 5 bases between them. The V gene's germline CDR1 is MDHEN and CDR2 SYDVKM. CDR3 size: 12 residues. The CDR3 is CATQSGANVLTF. The CDR3 DNA is TGTGCCACCCAATCTGGGGCCAACGTCCTGACTTTC.

The V and J genes are TRBV20-1 and TRBJ2-7; possible D gene TRBD1, 6 bases. V gave up 5 bases and J gave up 0 bases, with 11 bases separating them. Looked up from germline, CDR1 is DFQATT and CDR2 is SNEGSKA (reference sequence). This CDR3 comprises 13 residues. CDR3 nucleotides: TGCAGTGCTGGGGACACTTACTCCTACGAGCAGTACTTC. Its protein product is CSAGDTYSYEQYF.

The V gene is TRBV20-1, the J gene TRBJ2-1, with 10 bases lining up with TRBD2. The CDR3 totals 18 residues. The trim removed 5 bases at V and 0 bases at J, leaving 13 bases unmatched. CDR1 is DFQATT, CDR2 SNEGSKA, per germline (reference sequence). The CDR3 DNA follows: TGCAGTGCTGGTCCACTAGCGGGGAAAGGGAGCTCCTACAATGAGCAGTTCTTC. It encodes CSAGPLAGKGSSYNEQFF.

This clonotype was picked up many times. This chain connects TRBV15 to TRBJ2-7; perhaps TRBD1 as D (5 bases). Between the trimmed V and J ends, which lost 0 bases and 3 bases, there was a span of 12 bases. The CDR3 sequence is 15 residues long. The germline gives CDR1 LNHNV, CDR2 YYDKDF (reference sequence). CDR3 amino acids: CATSRDPGQGYEQYF. The CDR3, as DNA: TGTGCCACCAGCAGAGACCCTGGGCAGGGCTACGAGCAGTACTTC.

This clonotype occurred a few times. J is TRBJ2-1 and V is TRBV7-6, with TRBD2 matching 8 bases. CDR3 size: 14 residues. Unmatched junction bases numbered 6, after V lost 5 bases and J lost 6 bases. Germline V gene sequence: CDR1 SGHVS, CDR2 FNYEAQ. The CDR3 DNA reads as TGTGCCAGCAGCAGCCCAGCGGGAGTCAATGAGCAGTTCTTC. Its protein is CASSSPAGVNEQFF.

This rearrangement joins TRBV14 to TRBJ2-1; D ambiguous. The J call is doubtful: the DNA matches TRBJ2-7 better. This CDR3 is 17 amino acids long. The germline V gene has CDR1 SGHDN and CDR2 FVKESK. The CDR3 protein is CASSQEKTRAPYNEQYF. CDR3 bases: TGTGCCAGCAGCCAAGAGAAGACCCGTGCACCTTACAATGAGCAGTACTTC.

This clonotype occurred a few times. The J gene is TRBJ1-4, the V gene TRBV29-1; D not resolved. Trimming cost V 4 bases and J 4 bases, with 13 bases left between them. Germline V gene lookup returns CDR1 SQVTM and CDR2 ANQGSEA. This CDR3 is built from 14 residues. The CDR3 nucleotides read TGCAGCGTTGCCGTATCCCAGATTAATGAAAAACTGTTTTTT. This encodes CSVAVSQINEKLFF.

The chain carries TRBV12-3 or TRBV12-4 and TRBJ2-1; a possible D gene is TRBD1 (5 bases). Trimming pared 3 bases from V and 10 bases from J, leaving 13 bases between. The CDR3 loop spans 13 amino acids. CDR3 in DNA: TGTGCCAGCAGTTTCGTCAGGGCAGGGGAGCAGTTCTTC. Its protein product is CASSFVRAGEQFF.

This clonotype occurred many times. V usage is TRBV7-2 and J usage is TRBJ2-5; TRBD2 is a possible D gene (6 bases). Germline lookup yields CDR1 SGHTA and CDR2 FQGNSA. The CDR3 covers 14 residues. Trimming cost V 1 base and J 7 bases, with 13 bases left between them. The CDR3 DNA sequence: TGTGCCAGCAGCTTAGGTGGGGGGTCGCCGACCCAGTACTTC. Amino acids: CASSLGGGSPTQYF.

This clonotype was detected only a few times. The CDR3, as DNA: TGCGCCAGCAGCCAAGATTCCGGGACAGACTATGGCTACACCTTC. Translation gives CASSQDSGTDYGYTF. This sequence joins TRBV4-3 and TRBJ1-2, with TRBD1 matching 7 bases. V was pared by 0 bases and J by 3 bases, with 4 bases of the junction left unmatched. The CDR3 totals 15 residues. Germline CDR1 reads LGHNA; CDR2 reads YSLEER.